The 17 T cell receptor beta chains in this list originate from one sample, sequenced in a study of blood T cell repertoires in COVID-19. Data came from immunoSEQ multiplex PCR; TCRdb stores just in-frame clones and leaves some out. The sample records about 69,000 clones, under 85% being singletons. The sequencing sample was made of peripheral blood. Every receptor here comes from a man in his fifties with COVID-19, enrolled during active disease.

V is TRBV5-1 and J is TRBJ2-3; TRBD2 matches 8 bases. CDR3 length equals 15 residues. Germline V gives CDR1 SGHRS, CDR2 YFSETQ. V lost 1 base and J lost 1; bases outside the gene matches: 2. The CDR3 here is CASSLRGGGTDTQYF. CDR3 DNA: TGCGCCAGCAGCTTGCGGGGGGGTGGCACAGATACGCAGTATTTT.

CDR3 DNA sequence: TGTGCCAGCAGTTTAGTGGGACTCAACGAGCAGTACTTC. It yields the protein CASSLVGLNEQYF. J is TRBJ2-7 and V is TRBV12-3 or TRBV12-4; a possible D gene is TRBD2 (6 bases). The CDR3 consists of 13 residues. Trimming stripped 1 base from V and 5 bases from J, with 9 bases between.

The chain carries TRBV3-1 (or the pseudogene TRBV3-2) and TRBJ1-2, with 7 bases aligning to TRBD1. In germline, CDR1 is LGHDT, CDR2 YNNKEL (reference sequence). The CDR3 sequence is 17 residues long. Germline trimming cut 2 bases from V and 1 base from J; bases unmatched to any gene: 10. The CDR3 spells CASSQLGDSKINYGYTF. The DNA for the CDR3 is TGTGCCAGCAGCCAACTTGGGGACAGCAAAATTAACTATGGCTACACCTTC.

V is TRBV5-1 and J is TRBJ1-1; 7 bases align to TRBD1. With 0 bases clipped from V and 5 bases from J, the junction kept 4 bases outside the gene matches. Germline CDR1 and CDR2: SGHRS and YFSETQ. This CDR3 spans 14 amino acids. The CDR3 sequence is CASSLVDRETEAFF. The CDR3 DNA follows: TGCGCCAGCAGCTTGGTCGACAGGGAAACTGAAGCTTTCTTT.

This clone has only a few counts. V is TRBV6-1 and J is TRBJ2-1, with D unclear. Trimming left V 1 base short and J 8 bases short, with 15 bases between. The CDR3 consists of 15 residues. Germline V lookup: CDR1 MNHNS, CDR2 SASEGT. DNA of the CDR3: TGTGCCAGCAGTGAAGGAGCATTGGCGGCCCATGAGCAGTTCTTC. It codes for CASSEGALAAHEQFF.

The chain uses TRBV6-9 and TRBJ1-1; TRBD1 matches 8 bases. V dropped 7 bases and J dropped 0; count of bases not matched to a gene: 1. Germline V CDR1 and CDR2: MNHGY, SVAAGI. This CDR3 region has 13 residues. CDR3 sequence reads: CASTGGMNTEAFF. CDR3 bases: TGTGCCAGCACAGGGGGCATGAACACTGAAGCTTTCTTT.

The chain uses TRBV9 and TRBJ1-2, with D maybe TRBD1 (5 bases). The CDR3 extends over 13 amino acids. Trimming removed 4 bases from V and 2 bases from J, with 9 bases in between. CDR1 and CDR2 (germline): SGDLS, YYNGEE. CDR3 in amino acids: CASSPSGNYGYTF. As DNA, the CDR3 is TGTGCCAGCAGCCCTTCAGGGAACTATGGCTACACCTTC. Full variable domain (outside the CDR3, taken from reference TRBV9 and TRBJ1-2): DSGVTQTPKHLITATGQRVTLRCSPRSGDLSVYWYQQSLDQGLQFLIQYYNGEERAKGNILERFSAQQFPDLHSELNLSSLELGDSALYFCASSPSGNYGYTFGSGTRLTVV.

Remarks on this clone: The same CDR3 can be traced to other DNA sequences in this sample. The CDR3 DNA follows: TGCGCCAGCAGCTACCCTCGGGAGGCCTACGAGCAGTACTTC. Its protein product is CASSYPREAYEQYF. The rearrangement joins TRBV5-1 to TRBJ2-7; 7 bases map to TRBD2. The CDR3 has 14 amino acids. Germline-derived CDR1 and CDR2 are SGHRS and YFSETQ. V dropped 3 bases and J dropped 2; count of bases not matched to a gene: 5.

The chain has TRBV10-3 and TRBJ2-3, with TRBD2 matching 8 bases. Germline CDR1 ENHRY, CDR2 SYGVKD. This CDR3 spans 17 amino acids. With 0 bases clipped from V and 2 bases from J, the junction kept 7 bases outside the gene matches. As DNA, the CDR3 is TGTGCCATCAGTGAGTCGTGGAGCGGGGGCTTCACAGATACGCAGTATTTT. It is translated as CAISESWSGGFTDTQYF.

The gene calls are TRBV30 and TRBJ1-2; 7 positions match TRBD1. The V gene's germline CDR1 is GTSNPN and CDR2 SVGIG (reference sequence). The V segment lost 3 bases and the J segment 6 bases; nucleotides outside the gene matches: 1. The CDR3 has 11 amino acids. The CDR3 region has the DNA TGTGCCTGGAGGACAGGGAATGGCTACACCTTC. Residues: CAWRTGNGYTF.

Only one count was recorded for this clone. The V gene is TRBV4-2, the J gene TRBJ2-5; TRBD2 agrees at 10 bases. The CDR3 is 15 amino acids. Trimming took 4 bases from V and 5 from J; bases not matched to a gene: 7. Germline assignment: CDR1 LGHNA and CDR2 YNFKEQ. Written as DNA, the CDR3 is TGTGCCAGCAGCCTCGGGACTAGCGATCACGAGACCCAGTACTTC. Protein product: CASSLGTSDHETQYF.

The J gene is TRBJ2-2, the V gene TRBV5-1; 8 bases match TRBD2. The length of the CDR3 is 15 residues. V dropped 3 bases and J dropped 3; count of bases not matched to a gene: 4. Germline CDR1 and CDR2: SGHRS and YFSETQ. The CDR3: CASSWAGGDTGELFF. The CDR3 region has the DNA TGCGCCAGCAGCTGGGCGGGGGGCGACACCGGGGAGCTGTTTTTT.

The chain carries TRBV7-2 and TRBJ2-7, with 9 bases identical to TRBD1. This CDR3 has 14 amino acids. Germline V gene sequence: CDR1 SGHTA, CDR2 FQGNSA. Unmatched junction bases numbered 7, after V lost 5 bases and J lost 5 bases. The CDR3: CASSEDRGRNEQYF. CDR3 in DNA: TGTGCCAGCAGCGAAGACAGGGGGAGGAACGAGCAGTACTTC.

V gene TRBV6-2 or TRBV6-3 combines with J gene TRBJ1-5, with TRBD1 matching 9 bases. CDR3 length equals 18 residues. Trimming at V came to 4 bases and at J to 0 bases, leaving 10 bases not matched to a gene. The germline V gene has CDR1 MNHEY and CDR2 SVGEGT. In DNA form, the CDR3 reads TGTGCCAGCAGTTCAGTTGGGACAGGGACATATAGCAATCAGCCCCAGCATTTT. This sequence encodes CASSSVGTGTYSNQPQHF.

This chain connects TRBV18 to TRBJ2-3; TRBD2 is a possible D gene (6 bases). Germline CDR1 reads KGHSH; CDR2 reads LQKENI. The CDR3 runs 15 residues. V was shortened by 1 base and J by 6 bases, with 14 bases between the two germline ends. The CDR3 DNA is TGTGCCAGCTCACCACTCACCGGGGCGGGGGATACGCAGTATTTT. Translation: CASSPLTGAGDTQYF.

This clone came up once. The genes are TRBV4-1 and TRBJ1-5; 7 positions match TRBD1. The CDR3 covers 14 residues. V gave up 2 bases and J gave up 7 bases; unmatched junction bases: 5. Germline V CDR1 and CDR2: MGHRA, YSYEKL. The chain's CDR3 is CASSQPQGLQPQHF. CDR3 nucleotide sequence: TGCGCCAGCAGCCAACCACAGGGGCTGCAGCCCCAGCATTTT.

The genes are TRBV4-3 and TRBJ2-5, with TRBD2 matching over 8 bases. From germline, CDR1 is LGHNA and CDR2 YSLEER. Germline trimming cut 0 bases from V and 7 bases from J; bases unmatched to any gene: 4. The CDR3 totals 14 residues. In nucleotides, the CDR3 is TGCGCCAGCAGCCAAGATTCCGGGGGGGGGACCCAGTACTTC. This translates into CASSQDSGGGTQYF.